These 21 T cell receptor beta chains originate from one sample sequenced in a study of Tregs in tolerant kidney transplant recipients (dated by TCRdb to about 2019). The library was prepared using the immunoSEQ multiplex PCR assay. TCRdb took this table from immuneACCESS and kept in-frame rearrangements with V and J called. Such tables lack part of the clones; where checked against another copy, unresolved V genes explain under half of the gap, and the rest is unexplained. For this sample, the table gives some 52,000 clones. The ten top clones hold roughly 0.89% of the sample. The sample's time point label, decoded: blood sample drawn before combined kidney and bone marrow transplant. The sample consisted of CD4+ T cells from blood, taken before the transplant. All receptors come from a human donor who received a combined kidney and bone marrow transplant.

On this clone: The read ends 3 residues early relative to the CDR3; the germline J gene fills the gap. The V and J genes are TRBV2 and TRBJ2-1; unclear D gene. With 6 bases removed from V and 9 bases from J, the gap between germline ends came to 18 bases. Germline CDR1 SNHLY, CDR2 FYNNEI. The CDR3 is 14 amino acids. The chain's CDR3 is CASSSENSWSEQFF. CDR3 bases read: TGTGCCAGCAGCTCCGAAAATAGTTGGTCTGAG.

Turning to this clone: The missing CDR3 end, 3 residues past where the read stops, is filled in from the germline J gene. The V call is TRBV18, the J call TRBJ2-1, with 11 nucleotides matching TRBD1. This CDR3 contains 16 residues. V lost 6 bases to trimming and J lost 5 bases; unmatched junction nucleotides: 9. Germline CDR1 is KGHSH and CDR2 is LQKENI. The CDR3: CASSPLGTGGHNEQFF. CDR3 DNA (partial): TGTGCCAGCTCTCCCCTAGGGACAGGGGGACACAATGAG.

CDR3 DNA (partial): TGTGCCAGCAGGACGGGGTGGGTGGGCACCGGGGAG. Its protein product is CASRTGWVGTGE. The whole CDR3 protein is CASRTGWVGTGELFF. The chain couples TRBV7-8 to TRBJ2-2; tentative D call: TRBD2 (5 bases). Read coverage stops 3 residues before the CDR3 terminus; the germline J gene supplies the remainder. This CDR3 contains 15 residues. The V gene lost 6 bases and the J gene lost 4 bases, with 15 bases spanning the gap. Germline V gene lookup returns CDR1 SGHVS and CDR2 FQNEAQ. Using reference TRBV7-8 and TRBJ2-2 for the parts outside the CDR3, the full variable domain is GAGVSQSPRYKVAKRGQDVALRCDPISGHVSLFWYQQALGQGPEFLTYFQNEAQLDKSGLPSDRFFAERPEGSVSTLKIQRTQQEDSAVYLCASRTGWVGTGELFFGEGSRLTVL.

Regarding this clone: The sequence runs out 3 residues before the end of the CDR3; the remainder is reconstructed from the germline J gene. V is TRBV30 and J is TRBJ2-7; D might be TRBD1 (5 bases). V lost 7 bases to trimming and J lost 5 bases, with 9 bases between them. CDR3 size: 10 residues. Germline CDR1 reads GTSNPN; CDR2 reads SVGIG (reference sequence). The CDR3 sequence is CASRTNEQYF. The sequenced part of the CDR3 DNA is TGTGCCTCCCGGACAAACGAG.

With respect to this clone: Read sequence stops 3 residues before the CDR3 end, and the germline J gene provides the missing end. V gene TRBV2 combines with J gene TRBJ2-1, with a weak D call TRBD1 (5 bases). The CDR3 is made up of 15 amino acids. Germline-derived CDR1 and CDR2 are SNHLY and FYNNEI. Between the trimmed V and J ends, which lost 1 base and 4 bases, there was a span of 11 bases. The CDR3 loop reads CASSEEGQGYNEQFF. The sequenced CDR3 bases are TGTGCCAGCAGTGAAGAGGGCCAGGGATACAATGAG. The variable domain in full, with the rest retrieved from reference TRBV2 and TRBJ2-1, is EPEVTQTPSHQVTQMGQEVILRCVPISNHLYFYWYRQILGQKVEFLVSFYNNEISEKSEIFDDQFSVERPDGSNFTLKIRSTKLEDSAMYFCASSEEGQGYNEQFFGPGTRLTVL.

With regard to this clone: The missing CDR3 end, 3 residues past where the read stops, is filled in from the germline J gene. J is TRBJ2-3 and V is TRBV7-2, with 9 nucleotides matching TRBD1. This CDR3 has 14 amino acids. CDR1 is SGHTA, CDR2 FQGNSA, per germline. Trimming removed 3 bases from V and 6 bases from J; junction bases left unmatched: 4. The CDR3 loop is CASSLTGGMDTQYF. The sequenced part of the CDR3 DNA is TGTGCCAGCAGCTTGACAGGGGGGATGGATACG.

Of note for this clone: The missing CDR3 end, 3 residues past where the read stops, is filled in from the germline J gene. The genes are TRBV19 and TRBJ1-5; perhaps TRBD1 as D (6 bases). Trimming pared 0 bases from V and 2 bases from J, leaving 8 bases between. The germline gives CDR1 LNHDA, CDR2 SQIVND (reference sequence). The CDR3 sequence is 15 residues long. The CDR3 bases that were read are TGTGCCAGTAGTATAGAGGCAGGGGGCAATCAGCCC. Amino acid sequence: CASSIEAGGNQP. The whole CDR3 is CASSIEAGGNQPQHF.

Concerning this clone: The read halts 3 residues ahead of the CDR3 end, with the missing end drawn from the germline J gene. This chain connects TRBV18 to TRBJ2-3; TRBD1 agrees at 10 bases. This CDR3 comprises 16 residues. Germline values: CDR1 KGHSH, CDR2 LQKENI. With V trimmed by 0 bases and J by 2 bases, 2 bases remained unmatched. CDR3 protein: CASSPPGQGITDTQYF. The covered CDR3 bases are TGTGCCAGCTCACCACCGGGACAGGGGATCACAGATACG.

The part of the CDR3 DNA that was read is TGCAGTGCTAGAGATCGTCTTCGTGGAGGGTCAGGGGGCAAATCACCC. Its protein product is CSARDRLRGGSGGKSP. The complete CDR3 reads CSARDRLRGGSGGKSPLHF. This chain joins TRBV20-1 and TRBJ1-6, with 8 bases fitting TRBD1. Read coverage stops 3 residues before the CDR3 terminus; the germline J gene supplies the remainder. Germline V gives CDR1 DFQATT, CDR2 SNEGSKA (reference sequence). V was pared by 0 bases and J by 10 bases, with 20 bases of the junction left unmatched. CDR3 length: 19 residues.

About this clone: The read halts 3 residues ahead of the CDR3 end, with the missing end drawn from the germline J gene. The gene calls are TRBV5-1 and TRBJ2-5, with D possibly being TRBD1 (7 bases). Germline loops: CDR1 SGHRS, CDR2 YFSETQ. V lost 1 base and J lost 5, with 12 bases in between. CDR3 length equals 14 residues. The CDR3 DNA, read in part, is TGCGCCAGCAGCTTGTGGAGGGGGCGGGAGACC. Its protein product is CASSLWRGRET. The CDR3 reads in full as CASSLWRGRETQYF.

Concerning this clone itself: The CDR3 end falls 3 residues outside the read, so it is completed with the germline J gene. J is TRBJ2-7 and V is TRBV2; 8 nucleotides line up with TRBD1. Germline CDR1 SNHLY, CDR2 FYNNEI. This CDR3 has 14 residues. Losses at the gene ends were 5 bases for V and 6 bases for J; bases not matched to a gene: 9. The CDR3 is CASSLTGEGSEQYF. The DNA read from the CDR3 is TGTGCCAGCAGTCTGACAGGGGAAGGATCCGAG.

Remarks on this clone: The read terminates 3 residues before the CDR3 end, so the remaining end is supplied by the germline J gene. This chain joins TRBV5-1 and TRBJ2-2; D gene ambiguous. The CDR3 runs 15 residues. Between the trimmed V and J ends, which lost 4 bases and 1 base, there was a span of 11 bases. CDR1 is SGHRS and CDR2 is YFSETQ in the germline V gene. This CDR3 reads CASSVTPMNTGELFF. The sequenced CDR3 bases are TGCGCCAGCAGCGTCACACCCATGAACACCGGGGAG.

As to this clone: The observed sequence ends 3 residues before the CDR3 terminus, with the missing tail filled in from the germline J gene. The rearrangement links TRBV7-9 to TRBJ1-4, with 7 positions matching TRBD1. Germline assignment: CDR1 SEHNR and CDR2 FQNEAQ (reference sequence). CDR3 size: 14 residues. J lost 8 bases, V lost 3 bases, and 6 bases had no gene match. The CDR3 sequence: CASSLGKTGEKLFF. The covered CDR3 bases are TGTGCCAGCAGCTTGGGGAAGACAGGGGAAAAA.

On this clone: The read is 3 residues too short to cover the CDR3 end, so that end is filled in from the germline J gene. The genes are TRBV7-9 and TRBJ1-1; D is uncertain. Per the germline V gene, CDR1 is SEHNR and CDR2 is FQNEAQ (reference sequence). CDR3 length: 14 residues. Trimming stripped 2 bases from V and 6 bases from J, with 13 bases between. CDR3 in amino acids: CASSLYSGGSEAFF. The sequenced part of the CDR3 DNA is TGTGCCAGCAGCTTATATTCCGGAGGGTCTGAA.

Concerning this clone: The missing CDR3 end, 3 residues past where the read stops, is filled in from the germline J gene. The chain couples TRBV7-2 to TRBJ1-5, with D hard to call. CDR3 length equals 16 residues. Germline CDR1 SGHTA, CDR2 FQGNSA. CDR3 loop: CASSLAQRRVPSPQHF. The covered CDR3 bases are TGTGCCAGCAGCTTAGCGCAGCGGCGCGTCCCCTCCCCC.

Regarding this clone: The DNA ends 3 residues before the CDR3 does, and the rest of the CDR3 is filled in from the germline J gene. V gene TRBV30 combines with J gene TRBJ1-5; 7 nucleotides match TRBD1. V gave up 2 bases and J gave up 9 bases; unmatched junction bases: 7. CDR1 and CDR2 from the germline V gene are GTSNPN and SVGIG (reference sequence). The CDR3 length is 13 residues. The DNA read from the CDR3 is TGTGCCTGGAGTCTCGGACAGGTGGGGCCC. It translates to CAWSLGQVGP. The entire CDR3 protein is CAWSLGQVGPQHF.

As to this clone: The read terminates 3 residues ahead of where the CDR3 ends, so the germline J gene completes it. The V call is TRBV7-8, the J call TRBJ1-3; D is perhaps TRBD1 (5 bases). V lost 8 bases and J 0 bases, leaving 17 bases between the germline ends. Germline V CDR1 and CDR2: SGHVS, FQNEAQ. The CDR3 totals 16 residues. The CDR3 bases that were read are TGTGCCAGCGGAGCAGGGTATAAAGGCTCTGGAAACACC. As protein: CASGAGYKGSGNT. The complete CDR3 reads CASGAGYKGSGNTIYF.

Notes on this clone: Read coverage stops 3 residues before the CDR3 terminus; the germline J gene supplies the remainder. The V call is TRBV6-2 or TRBV6-3, the J call TRBJ2-1; 11 bases map to TRBD2. Germline V gene lookup returns CDR1 MNHEY and CDR2 SVGEGT. Unmatched junction bases numbered 7, after V lost 5 bases and J lost 7 bases. The length of the CDR3 is 15 residues. Partial CDR3 DNA: TGTGCCAGCAGTCGAACTAGCGGGAGAGGAAATGAG. Its translation: CASSRTSGRGNE. The whole CDR3 reads CASSRTSGRGNEQFF.

CDR3 protein: CASSYWPKTSTDTQYF. Partial CDR3 DNA: TGTGCCAGCAGCTATTGGCCCAAGACTAGCACAGATACG. This sequence joins TRBV5-4 and TRBJ2-3; D call uncertain. Read data end 3 residues before the CDR3 end; the end is taken from the germline J gene. V lost 3 bases and J lost 0, with 14 bases in between. This CDR3 is 16 amino acids long. CDR1 is SGHNT, CDR2 YYREEE, per germline (reference sequence).

The chain's CDR3 is CASIPREQTGNTQYF. The sequenced part of the CDR3 DNA is TGTGCCAGCATCCCCCGAGAGCAAACGGGGAATACG. The J gene is TRBJ2-3, the V gene TRBV7-2; TRBD2 might be the D (5 bases). The read ends 3 residues shy of where the CDR3 ends; the end is completed using the germline J gene. V lost 7 bases and J lost 7, with 21 bases in between. CDR1 and CDR2 from the germline V gene are SGHTA and FQGNSA. The CDR3 runs 15 residues.

On this clone itself: The CDR3 is cut off 3 residues early in the read; its end comes from the germline J gene. This chain links TRBV7-7 with TRBJ2-5; 7 positions match TRBD1. Germline CDR1 is SSHAT and CDR2 is FNYEAQ (reference sequence). The CDR3 covers 14 residues. V shed 5 bases and J 2 bases; nucleotides not matched to a gene: 5. The sequenced CDR3 bases are TGTGCCAGCAGCCCCGGGACAGCACAAGAGACC. This codes for CASSPGTAQET. The complete CDR3 sequence is CASSPGTAQETQYF.